Listed below are T cell receptor beta chains from one sample, sequenced in a study of blood T cell repertoires in COVID-19. Method: immunoSEQ multiplex PCR; TCRdb's copy keeps in-frame clones and lacks some. The sample has approximately 100,000 clones, 81% seen once. The sample comprised peripheral blood. Receptors originate from a human donor in a cohort sampled during active COVID-19. Each CDR3 is given with its conserved first and last residue. The order of the fields is V gene, J gene, D gene, clone size, CDR3 DNA, CDR3 protein. The D gene is left open where the match is weak. Clone sizes are given selectively: once, few, many, or a class where the clone is expanded.

V gene: TRBV16; J gene: TRBJ2-3; D gene: .; clone size: .; CDR3 DNA: TGTGCCAGCAGCCCTCGGAGGACAGCGGGCACAGATACGCAGTATTTT; CDR3 protein: CASSPRRTAGTDTQYF
V gene: TRBV4-3; J gene: TRBJ1-1; D gene: .; clone size: .; CDR3 DNA: TGCGCCAGCAGCCAAGGGGCGTCGACGGAGAACACTGAAGCTTTCTTT; CDR3 protein: CASSQGASTENTEAFF
V gene: TRBV27; J gene: TRBJ2-3; D gene: .; clone size: .; CDR3 DNA: TGTGCCAGCAGTTTCGGGGGCAGGGGGAACTCGGTATTAGATACGCAGTATTTT; CDR3 protein: CASSFGGRGNSVLDTQYF
V gene: TRBV5-8; J gene: TRBJ2-7; D gene: .; clone size: .; CDR3 DNA: TGTGCCAGCAGCTTCAAGCGGAACTCCTACGAGCAGTACTTC; CDR3 protein: CASSFKRNSYEQYF
V gene: TRBV18; J gene: TRBJ1-5; D gene: .; clone size: once; CDR3 DNA: TGTGCCAGCACGAGGGAGGCGGGGAGCAATCAGCCCCAGCATTTT; CDR3 protein: CASTREAGSNQPQHF
V gene: TRBV5-8; J gene: TRBJ1-2; D gene: .; clone size: .; CDR3 DNA: TGTGCCAGCAGCTCCGACAGTCCCTATGGCTACACCTTC; CDR3 protein: CASSSDSPYGYTF
V gene: TRBV6-2/TRBV6-3; J gene: TRBJ2-7; D gene: .; clone size: once; CDR3 DNA: TGTGCCAGCAGCGCCGGGTCCAGCTTCTCCTACGAGCAGTACTTC; CDR3 protein: CASSAGSSFSYEQYF
V gene: TRBV4-1; J gene: TRBJ1-6; D gene: TRBD1; clone size: .; CDR3 DNA: TGCGCCAGCAGCCAAGTTTTAGGGACAGGGAGTAATTCACCCCTCCACTTT; CDR3 protein: CASSQVLGTGSNSPLHF
V gene: TRBV18; J gene: TRBJ1-1; D gene: .; clone size: .; CDR3 DNA: TGTGCCAGCTCACCGTCGCAGGGAAACACTGAAGCTTTCTTT; CDR3 protein: CASSPSQGNTEAFF
V gene: TRBV18; J gene: TRBJ1-1; D gene: TRBD1; clone size: .; CDR3 DNA: TGTGCCAGCTCACCTCTCGACAGGGGGCGAAAGATGAACACTGAAGCTTTCTTT; CDR3 protein: CASSPLDRGRKMNTEAFF
V gene: TRBV12-3/TRBV12-4; J gene: TRBJ1-2; D gene: .; clone size: .; CDR3 DNA: TGTGCCAGCAGTACAGGGTATGGCTACACCTTC; CDR3 protein: CASSTGYGYTF
V gene: TRBV6-5; J gene: TRBJ2-3; D gene: TRBD1; clone size: .; CDR3 DNA: TGTGCCAGCAGCTCGGACAGGGGAAGCACAGATACGCAGTATTTT; CDR3 protein: CASSSDRGSTDTQYF
V gene: TRBV6-5; J gene: TRBJ1-2; D gene: .; clone size: .; CDR3 DNA: TGTGCCAGCAGTTCGCGGGCAGGGGAAGTGTACGGCTACACCTTC; CDR3 protein: CASSSRAGEVYGYTF
V gene: TRBV2; J gene: TRBJ1-2; D gene: .; clone size: few; CDR3 DNA: TGTGCCAGCACCGGGCTAGCCCATACCTATGGCTACACCTTC; CDR3 protein: CASTGLAHTYGYTF
V gene: TRBV6-5; J gene: TRBJ2-5; D gene: TRBD2; clone size: .; CDR3 DNA: TGTGCCAGCAGTACGGGCGGGGGTCGGGAGACCCAGTACTTC; CDR3 protein: CASSTGGGRETQYF
V gene: TRBV10-3; J gene: TRBJ2-5; D gene: .; clone size: .; CDR3 DNA: TGTGCCATCAGTGAAGCGGAGACCCAGTACTTC; CDR3 protein: CAISEAETQYF
V gene: TRBV24-1; J gene: TRBJ2-4; D gene: TRBD1; clone size: .; CDR3 DNA: TGTGCCACCAGTGACACGGACAGGGATGAAAACATTCAGTACTTC; CDR3 protein: CATSDTDRDENIQYF
V gene: TRBV7-2; J gene: TRBJ1-2; D gene: TRBD1; clone size: .; CDR3 DNA: TGTGCCAGCAGCTCCAGGACAGGGGGACTATATGGCTACACCTTC; CDR3 protein: CASSSRTGGLYGYTF
V gene: TRBV11-1; J gene: TRBJ1-1; D gene: .; clone size: .; CDR3 DNA: TGTGCCAGCAGCTTAATGATGGGGGCACCTGAAGCTTTCTTT; CDR3 protein: CASSLMMGAPEAFF
V gene: TRBV25-1; J gene: TRBJ2-5; D gene: TRBD2; clone size: .; CDR3 DNA: TGTGCCAGCAGTGTAGCGGGAGCTGGAGAGACCCAGTACTTC; CDR3 protein: CASSVAGAGETQYF
V gene: TRBV3-1/TRBV3-2; J gene: TRBJ1-2; D gene: .; clone size: .; CDR3 DNA: TGTGCCAGCAGCCAAGGGGTGCCAGGCCACTATGGCTACACCTTC; CDR3 protein: CASSQGVPGHYGYTF
V gene: TRBV5-6; J gene: TRBJ2-7; D gene: .; clone size: .; CDR3 DNA: TGTGCCAGCAGCTATCGTATCAAAGGGGGCTACGAGCAGTACTTC; CDR3 protein: CASSYRIKGGYEQYF
V gene: TRBV18; J gene: TRBJ1-2; D gene: .; clone size: .; CDR3 DNA: TGTGCCAGCTCACCGGCAGGGGTGGTTGGCTACACCTTC; CDR3 protein: CASSPAGVVGYTF
V gene: TRBV6-2/TRBV6-3; J gene: TRBJ1-5; D gene: .; clone size: .; CDR3 DNA: TGTGCCAGCAGCCCTTCCTACGCGAGAAGCAATCAGCCCCAGCATTTT; CDR3 protein: CASSPSYARSNQPQHF
V gene: TRBV7-7; J gene: TRBJ2-5; D gene: TRBD1; clone size: .; CDR3 DNA: TGTGCCAGCAGCTGGGGACCGGGACAGGGAAGGGAGACCCAGTACTTC; CDR3 protein: CASSWGPGQGRETQYF
V gene: TRBV7-9; J gene: TRBJ1-2; D gene: .; clone size: .; CDR3 DNA: TGTGCCAGCAGCTCAGAAAACCCCTGGGGCTACACCTTC; CDR3 protein: CASSSENPWGYTF
V gene: TRBV18; J gene: TRBJ2-3; D gene: TRBD2; clone size: .; CDR3 DNA: TGTGCCAGCTCACCACGGCTAGCGGGAATGACAGATACGCAGTATTTT; CDR3 protein: CASSPRLAGMTDTQYF
V gene: TRBV3-1/TRBV3-2; J gene: TRBJ2-1; D gene: TRBD2; clone size: .; CDR3 DNA: TGTGCCAGCAGCCAAGTAGGTTTGCGGGAGGGCCTCTATCATGAGCAGTTCTTC; CDR3 protein: CASSQVGLREGLYHEQFF
V gene: TRBV4-2; J gene: TRBJ2-7; D gene: TRBD2; clone size: few; CDR3 DNA: TGTGCCAGCAGCCGTTCCGGGACTAGCGGGAGGGACTCCTACGAGCAGTACTTC; CDR3 protein: CASSRSGTSGRDSYEQYF
V gene: TRBV5-1; J gene: TRBJ2-3; D gene: TRBD2; clone size: .; CDR3 DNA: TGCGCCAGCAGCTCAGGGACTAGCGGGAGCACAGATACGCAGTATTTT; CDR3 protein: CASSSGTSGSTDTQYF
V gene: TRBV20-1; J gene: TRBJ2-7; D gene: TRBD1; clone size: .; CDR3 DNA: TGCAGTGCCAGGGACAGCTACGAGCAGTACTTC; CDR3 protein: CSARDSYEQYF
V gene: TRBV7-9; J gene: TRBJ1-4; D gene: TRBD1; clone size: .; CDR3 DNA: TGTGCCAGCAGTATTGGGACAGGGCCTTTTGAAAAACTGTTTTTT; CDR3 protein: CASSIGTGPFEKLFF
V gene: TRBV6-2/TRBV6-3; J gene: TRBJ2-7; D gene: .; clone size: .; CDR3 DNA: TGTGCCAGCAGCCCGTCGTACGCCCTACTCGAGCAGTACTTC; CDR3 protein: CASSPSYALLEQYF
V gene: TRBV28; J gene: TRBJ1-1; D gene: TRBD1; clone size: .; CDR3 DNA: TGTGCCAGCAGTTTGGCACAGGTCCAGGGGGCGGACACTGAAGCTTTCTTT; CDR3 protein: CASSLAQVQGADTEAFF
V gene: TRBV5-1; J gene: TRBJ2-3; D gene: .; clone size: .; CDR3 DNA: TGCGCCAGCAGCGCGGGACGGGGCCCTATCAGCACAGATACGCAGTATTTT; CDR3 protein: CASSAGRGPISTDTQYF
V gene: TRBV24-1; J gene: TRBJ2-3; D gene: .; clone size: .; CDR3 DNA: TGTGCCACCAGTGGACAACACACAGATACGCAGTATTTT; CDR3 protein: CATSGQHTDTQYF
V gene: TRBV7-2; J gene: TRBJ2-3; D gene: .; clone size: .; CDR3 DNA: TGTGCCAGCAGCTTAGGGGCGGGGATTAGCACAGATACGCAGTATTTT; CDR3 protein: CASSLGAGISTDTQYF
V gene: TRBV6-2/TRBV6-3; J gene: TRBJ2-5; D gene: TRBD2; clone size: few; CDR3 DNA: TGTGCCAGCAGTTACGGACTAGCCGGGGGGGGGACCCAGTACTTC; CDR3 protein: CASSYGLAGGGTQYF
V gene: TRBV3-1/TRBV3-2; J gene: TRBJ1-1; D gene: .; clone size: .; CDR3 DNA: TGTGCCAGCAGCCAAGCGTCCCCCCACACTGAAGCTTTCTTT; CDR3 protein: CASSQASPHTEAFF
V gene: TRBV28; J gene: TRBJ2-2; D gene: TRBD1; clone size: .; CDR3 DNA: TGTGCCAGCAGTTTCGACAGGGGAATCACCGGGGAGCTGTTTTTT; CDR3 protein: CASSFDRGITGELFF
V gene: TRBV6-2/TRBV6-3; J gene: TRBJ1-3; D gene: .; clone size: .; CDR3 DNA: TGTGCCAGCAGTTTCACAGCAGGCTCTGGAAACACCATATATTTT; CDR3 protein: CASSFTAGSGNTIYF
V gene: TRBV7-9; J gene: TRBJ2-6; D gene: .; clone size: .; CDR3 DNA: TGTGCCGAACCGCAGGGACTCTCTGGGGCCAACGTCCTGACTTTC; CDR3 protein: CAEPQGLSGANVLTF
V gene: TRBV29-1; J gene: TRBJ2-7; D gene: TRBD1; clone size: .; CDR3 DNA: TGCAGCGTACTAAGACTACAGGGGGTCGACTCCTACGAGCAGTACTTC; CDR3 protein: CSVLRLQGVDSYEQYF
V gene: TRBV14; J gene: TRBJ2-7; D gene: TRBD1; clone size: .; CDR3 DNA: TGTGCCAGCAGCCAAGATCGATTCTCCCGGGACAGGGGGTTTCCCTACGAGCAGTACTTC; CDR3 protein: CASSQDRFSRDRGFPYEQYF
V gene: TRBV2; J gene: TRBJ1-5; D gene: TRBD1; clone size: .; CDR3 DNA: TGTGCCAGCAGTGGGGACAGGGACTTTCATAATCAGCCCCAGCATTTT; CDR3 protein: CASSGDRDFHNQPQHF